These 4 T cell receptor beta chains originate from one sample sequenced in a study of blood T cell repertoires in COVID-19 (TCRdb year 2020). The library was obtained by the immunoSEQ multiplex PCR assay. TCRdb provides this immuneACCESS table in a form limited to in-frame rearrangements. Some clones are lacking; in checked studies, under half of them reflect an unresolved V gene, and why the rest are absent is not known. The sample has just over 300,000 clones on record, more than 75% of them singletons. Of the sample, about 4.6% falls within the top ten clones. The sample taken for sequencing was PBMCs or T cells enriched from blood (not recorded which). Receptor source: a young man who had recovered from COVID-19.

This clone was picked up one time. This chain links TRBV18 with TRBJ2-3, with 11 bases fitting TRBD2. V was clipped by 3 bases and J by 8 bases; unmatched bases: 4. This CDR3 is built from 14 residues. The germline CDR1 and CDR2 sequences are KGHSH and LQKENI. Here the CDR3 DNA reads TGTGCCAGCTCACCCCCGGGACTAGCGGTTACGCAGTATTTT. Translating it yields CASSPPGLAVTQYF.

The V gene is TRBV18, the J gene TRBJ2-7; TRBD2 matches at 7 bases. Germline CDR1 KGHSH, CDR2 LQKENI. This CDR3 has 13 amino acids. The V and J ends lost 3 bases and 4 bases, in that order; junction bases with no gene match: 3. CDR3 coding DNA: TGTGCCAGCTCACCTCCGGGAGGATACGAGCAGTACTTC. Protein product: CASSPPGGYEQYF.

This clone has only one observation. The chain recombines TRBV19 with TRBJ2-7; 7 nucleotides line up with TRBD1. V was pared by 5 bases and J by 3 bases, with 7 bases of the junction left unmatched. Germline-derived CDR1 and CDR2 are LNHDA and SQIVND (reference sequence). The CDR3 is made up of 14 amino acids. CDR3 coding DNA: TGTGCCAGTAGTGACAGGGCCCCCGTCTACGAGCAGTACTTC. This translates into CASSDRAPVYEQYF. Based on the CDR3 plus reference TRBV19 and TRBJ2-7, the full variable domain is DGGITQSPKYLFRKEGQNVTLSCEQNLNHDAMYWYRQDPGQGLRLIYYSQIVNDFQKGDIAEGYSVSREKKESFPLTVTSAQKNPTAFYLCASSDRAPVYEQYFGPGTRLTVT.

The rearrangement joins TRBV5-6 to TRBJ1-4; no firm D call. Deletions cut 1 base from V and 7 bases from J, with 11 bases between. Germline values: CDR1 SGHDT, CDR2 YYEEEE. The CDR3 length is 14 residues. The CDR3 nucleotides read TGTGCCAGCAGCTTGAATGAGTTTGGTGAAAAACTGTTTTTT. The encoded protein is CASSLNEFGEKLFF.